The text below deals with one T cell receptor beta chain. Its binding antigen is unknown. Per-nucleotide qualities are absent, and no much larger clonotype sits a single base away. For sequencing of the TCRbeta CDR3 region, genomic DNA was extracted from the sorted cells. The immunoSEQ Assay was used for sequencing of TCRbeta CDR3 regions. TCRdb carries this immuneACCESS record with in-frame sequences only. Its versions omit some clonotypes, under half of them owing to an unresolved V gene in the studies checked, with the rest unexplained. The sample includes 70,000 to 90,000 clones, with approximately 84% observed a single time. The biggest ten clones account for 4.5% to 6% of the sample. Deletion took 4 bases off V and 3 bases off J, with a span of 13 bases between the germline ends. From the cysteine through the phenylalanine, the CDR3 covers 14 amino acids. The read is trimmed to its CDR3 DNA, 42 bases read in frame from base 1. CDR1 and CDR2 are drawn from the germline V gene: SGHTA, FQGNSA.

This sample was taken from a study of OX40 agonist ivuxolimab in advanced cancers. A note on the overall study: Ivuxolimab was an agonistic, fully human IgG2 monoclonal antibody directed against OX40 (CD134), a costimulatory receptor. Intravenous ivuxolimab was administered to patients every 2 weeks at six dose levels: 0.01, 0.1, 0.3, 1.5, 3 and 10 mg/kg. Of the roughly 51 patients in dose escalation, about 20 had hepatocellular carcinoma, some 15 had melanoma, 9 had renal cell carcinoma and 9 had head and neck cancer. A male proportion of 82.7% and a mean age of roughly 58 years, ranging from roughly 23 to 85, were recorded for the dose-escalation cohort. Prior anti-PD-1, anti-PD-L1 or anti-CTLA-4 therapy was permitted, and checkpoint inhibitors had been received by roughly two fifths of dose-escalation patients. Partial responses were achieved by three dose-escalation patients, of whom one had hepatocellular carcinoma and two had cutaneous melanoma. Peripheral TCRbeta sequencing was intended to test whether TCR sequence diversity was altered and clonal T-cell expansion was caused by ivuxolimab. The paper describes the monotherapy dose-escalation part (N ≈ 52 patients) of the phase I trial of ivuxolimab. Broad study findings and their caveats: After ivuxolimab, expanded clones were on average more numerous among CD8+ T cells than among CD4+ T cells. The antigen specificity of the peripheral T cells that underwent clonal expansion was not determined. In the 0.1-3.0 mg/kg groups, partial responders had among the lowest normalized peripheral clonal expansion, particularly in CD8+ T cells. Low levels of normalized T-cell clonal expansion were also seen in some nonresponding patients. Clonal expansion of both CD4+ and CD8+ blood T cells was observed from baseline to week 6 at doses 0.1 to 3.0 mg/kg.

The trial excluded patients who had a history of autoimmune disease or who were on systemic immunosuppression. In every dose cohort, peripheral blood was drawn for TCR sequencing at baseline, cycle 4 day 1, and cycle 7 day 1. Samples were obtained from an open-label, multicenter, first-in-human phase I dose-escalation trial of ivuxolimab. Adults with locally advanced or metastatic head and neck squamous cell, hepatocellular, melanoma or renal cell carcinoma were enrolled in the trial. CD4+ and CD8+ T cells were sorted separately from peripheral blood before TCR sequencing. The specimen comprised CD4+ or CD8+ T cells sorted from blood, sampled in a trial of the OX40 agonist ivuxolimab. The receptor's source is an adult with an advanced solid tumor such as melanoma, head and neck, liver or kidney cancer. This sequence uses TRBV7-2 and TRBJ2-7; TRBD2 is perhaps the D gene, given 6 matching bases. The DNA sequence is as follows: TGTGCCAGCAGCTCCCCTAGCGAGAGCTACGAGCAGTACTTC. It encodes CASSSPSESYEQYF.